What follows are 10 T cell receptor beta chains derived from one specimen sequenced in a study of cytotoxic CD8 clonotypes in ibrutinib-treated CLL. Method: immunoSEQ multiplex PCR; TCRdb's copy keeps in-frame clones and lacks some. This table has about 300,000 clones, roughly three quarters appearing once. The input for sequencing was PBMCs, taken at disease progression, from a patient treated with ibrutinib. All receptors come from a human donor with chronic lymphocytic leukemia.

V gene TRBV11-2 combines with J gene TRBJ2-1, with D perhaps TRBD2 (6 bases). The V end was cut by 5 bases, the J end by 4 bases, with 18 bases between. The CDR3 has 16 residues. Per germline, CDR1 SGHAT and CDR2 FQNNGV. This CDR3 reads CASSPHSGPLYNEQFF. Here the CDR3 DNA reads TGTGCCAGCAGCCCGCATAGCGGACCATTATACAATGAGCAGTTCTTC.

DNA for the CDR3: TGCGCCAGCAGCTTGGCCAGTCAGAACCTGTACTTC. It codes for CASSLASQNLYF. This chain links TRBV5-1 with TRBJ2-5, with D unresolved. There are 12 residues in the CDR3. In germline, CDR1 is SGHRS, CDR2 YFSETQ. Trimming cost V 0 bases and J 13 bases, with 13 bases left between them. Together with reference TRBV5-1 and TRBJ2-5, the CDR3 gives the full variable domain: KAGVTQTPRYLIKTRGQQVTLSCSPISGHRSVSWYQQTPGQGLQFLFEYFSETQRNKGNFPGRFSGRQFSNSRSEMNVSTLELGDSALYLCASSLASQNLYFGPGTRLLVL.

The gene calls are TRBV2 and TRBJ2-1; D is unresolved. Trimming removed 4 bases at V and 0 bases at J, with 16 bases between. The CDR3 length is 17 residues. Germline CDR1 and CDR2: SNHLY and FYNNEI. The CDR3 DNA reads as TGTGCCAGCAGTGGGTCCTACCCTTTGAGCTCCTACAATGAGCAGTTCTTC. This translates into CASSGSYPLSSYNEQFF.

The chain's CDR3 is CASSELFAGSSTDTQYF. The CDR3 DNA sequence: TGCGCCAGCAGTGAGTTGTTTGCGGGATCTTCCACAGATACGCAGTATTTT. This chain joins TRBV10-2 and TRBJ2-3, with D maybe TRBD2 (6 bases). The CDR3 is 17 amino acids. CDR1 and CDR2 (germline): WSHSY, SAAADI. V lost 1 base to trimming and J lost 2 bases, with 16 bases between them.

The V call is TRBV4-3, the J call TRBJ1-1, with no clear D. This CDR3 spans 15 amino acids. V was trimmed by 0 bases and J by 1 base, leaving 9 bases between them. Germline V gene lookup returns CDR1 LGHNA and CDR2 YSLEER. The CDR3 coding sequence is TGCGCCAGCAGCCAAGATGTGGGCCCGAACACTGAAGCTTTCTTT. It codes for CASSQDVGPNTEAFF.

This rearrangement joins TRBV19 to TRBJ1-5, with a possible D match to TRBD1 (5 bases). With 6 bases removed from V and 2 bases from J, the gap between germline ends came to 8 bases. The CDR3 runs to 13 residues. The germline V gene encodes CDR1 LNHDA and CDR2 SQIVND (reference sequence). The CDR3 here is CASRGLGNQPQHF. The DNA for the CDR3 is TGTGCCAGTAGGGGACTCGGCAATCAGCCCCAGCATTTT.

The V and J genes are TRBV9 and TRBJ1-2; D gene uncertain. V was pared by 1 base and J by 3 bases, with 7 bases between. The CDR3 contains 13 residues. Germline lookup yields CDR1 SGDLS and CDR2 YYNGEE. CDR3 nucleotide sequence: TGTGCCAGCAGCGTAAGCGACCACTATGGCTACACCTTC. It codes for CASSVSDHYGYTF. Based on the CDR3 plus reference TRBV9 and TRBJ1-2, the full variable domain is DSGVTQTPKHLITATGQRVTLRCSPRSGDLSVYWYQQSLDQGLQFLIQYYNGEERAKGNILERFSAQQFPDLHSELNLSSLELGDSALYFCASSVSDHYGYTFGSGTRLTVV.

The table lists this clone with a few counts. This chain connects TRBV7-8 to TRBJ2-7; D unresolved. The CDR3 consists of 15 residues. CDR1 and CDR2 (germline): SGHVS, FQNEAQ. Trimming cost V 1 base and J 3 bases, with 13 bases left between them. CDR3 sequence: CASSLGPGLLYEQYF. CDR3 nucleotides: TGTGCCAGCAGCTTAGGTCCGGGCTTACTCTACGAGCAGTACTTC.

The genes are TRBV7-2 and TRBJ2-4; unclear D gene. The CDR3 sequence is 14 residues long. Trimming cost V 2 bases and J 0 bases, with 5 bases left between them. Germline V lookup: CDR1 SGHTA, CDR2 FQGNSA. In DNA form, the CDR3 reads TGTGCCAGCAGCTTACGGCTAGCCAAAAACATTCAGTACTTC. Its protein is CASSLRLAKNIQYF.

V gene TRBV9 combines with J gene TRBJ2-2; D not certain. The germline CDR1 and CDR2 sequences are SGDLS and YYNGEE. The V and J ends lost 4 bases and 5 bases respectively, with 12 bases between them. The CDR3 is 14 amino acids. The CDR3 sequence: CASSRTRITGELFF. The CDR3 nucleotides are TGTGCCAGCAGCCGGACGAGGATTACCGGGGAGCTGTTTTTT.